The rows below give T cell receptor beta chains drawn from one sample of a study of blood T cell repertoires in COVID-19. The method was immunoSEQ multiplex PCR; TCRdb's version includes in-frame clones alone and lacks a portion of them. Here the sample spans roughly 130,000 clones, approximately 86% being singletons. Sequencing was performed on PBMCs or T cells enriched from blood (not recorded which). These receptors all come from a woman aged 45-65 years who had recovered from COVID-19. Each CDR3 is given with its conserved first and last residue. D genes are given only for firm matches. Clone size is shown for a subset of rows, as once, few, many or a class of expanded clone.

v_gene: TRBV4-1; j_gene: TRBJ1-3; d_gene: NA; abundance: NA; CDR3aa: CASSQVAGVGNTIYF; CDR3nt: TGCGCCAGCAGCCAAGTTGCAGGGGTAGGAAACACCATATATTTT
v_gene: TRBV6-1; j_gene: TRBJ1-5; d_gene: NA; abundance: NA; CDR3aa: CASSERVGGPSNQPQHF; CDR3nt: TGTGCCAGCAGTGAACGGGTGGGGGGTCCTAGCAATCAGCCCCAGCATTTT
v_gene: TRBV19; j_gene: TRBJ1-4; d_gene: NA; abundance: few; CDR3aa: CASRDRPATNEKLFF; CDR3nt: TGTGCCAGTCGCGACAGACCCGCAACTAATGAAAAACTGTTTTTT
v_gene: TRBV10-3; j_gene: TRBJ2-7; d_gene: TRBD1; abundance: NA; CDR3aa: CAIKAGQGLYEQYF; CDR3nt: TGTGCCATCAAAGCCGGACAGGGTTTGTACGAGCAGTACTTC
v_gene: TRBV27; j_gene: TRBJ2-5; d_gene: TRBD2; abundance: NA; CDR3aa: CASSLLAEETQYF; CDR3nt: TGTGCCAGCAGTTTACTAGCGGAAGAGACCCAGTACTTC
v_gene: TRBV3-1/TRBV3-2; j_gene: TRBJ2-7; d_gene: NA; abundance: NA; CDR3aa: CASSQELLRGYEQYF; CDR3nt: TGTGCCAGCAGCCAAGAACTCCTTCGAGGGTACGAGCAGTACTTC
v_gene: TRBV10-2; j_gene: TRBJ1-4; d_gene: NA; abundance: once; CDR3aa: CASSESGGVGEKLFF; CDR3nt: TGCGCCAGCAGTGAGAGTGGGGGGGTGGGTGAAAAACTGTTTTTT
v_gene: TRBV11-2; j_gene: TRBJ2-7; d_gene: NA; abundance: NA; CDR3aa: CASSRSYEQYF; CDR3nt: TGTGCCAGCAGCCGCTCCTACGAGCAGTACTTC
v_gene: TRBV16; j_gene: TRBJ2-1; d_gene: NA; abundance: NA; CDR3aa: CASTPLGDNEQFF; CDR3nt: TGTGCCAGCACCCCTCTAGGGGATAATGAGCAGTTCTTC
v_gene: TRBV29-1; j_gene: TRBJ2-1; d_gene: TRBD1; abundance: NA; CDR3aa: CSVEGITGEYYNEQFF; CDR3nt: TGCAGCGTTGAAGGGATTACAGGGGAATACTACAATGAGCAGTTCTTC
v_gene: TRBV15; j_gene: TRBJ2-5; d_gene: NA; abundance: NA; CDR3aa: CATSRERRGTQYF; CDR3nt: TGTGCCACCAGCAGAGAGCGGCGTGGGACCCAGTACTTC
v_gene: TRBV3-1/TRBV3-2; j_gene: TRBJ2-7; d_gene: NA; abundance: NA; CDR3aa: CASSQFGIYEQYF; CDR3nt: TGTGCCAGCAGCCAGTTCGGGATCTACGAGCAGTACTTC
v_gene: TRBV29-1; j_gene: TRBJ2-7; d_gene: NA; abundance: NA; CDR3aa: CSVDDYQEQYF; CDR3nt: TGCAGCGTTGATGACTACCAAGAGCAGTACTTC
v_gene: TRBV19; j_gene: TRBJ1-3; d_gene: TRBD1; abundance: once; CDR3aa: CASSAHRGISGNTIYF; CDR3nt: TGTGCCAGTAGTGCGCACAGGGGGATCTCTGGAAACACCATATATTTT
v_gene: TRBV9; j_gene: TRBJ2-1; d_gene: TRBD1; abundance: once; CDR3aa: CASSTGQGRHNEQFF; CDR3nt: TGTGCCAGCAGCACGGGACAGGGAAGGCACAATGAGCAGTTCTTC
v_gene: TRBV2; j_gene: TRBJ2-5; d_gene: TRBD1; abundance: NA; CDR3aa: CASKRAGGAGETQYF; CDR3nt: TGTGCCAGCAAAAGAGCAGGGGGCGCGGGAGAGACCCAGTACTTC
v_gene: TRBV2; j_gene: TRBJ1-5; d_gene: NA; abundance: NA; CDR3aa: CASILDRLSGQPQHF; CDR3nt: TGTGCCAGCATCTTGGACAGACTATCCGGTCAGCCCCAGCATTTT
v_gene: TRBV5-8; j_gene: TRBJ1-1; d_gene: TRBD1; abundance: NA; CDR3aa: CASSADRGRGGTEAFF; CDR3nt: TGTGCCAGCAGCGCTGACAGGGGCCGAGGGGGCACTGAAGCTTTCTTT
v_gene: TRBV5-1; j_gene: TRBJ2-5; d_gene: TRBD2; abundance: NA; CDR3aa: CASASLRTGGAQETQYF; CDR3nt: TGCGCCAGCGCATCACTAAGGACGGGGGGGGCCCAAGAGACCCAGTACTTC
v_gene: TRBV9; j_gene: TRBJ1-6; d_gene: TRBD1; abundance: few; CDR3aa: CASSGPGTGSRSPLHF; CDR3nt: TGTGCCAGCAGCGGCCCCGGGACAGGCTCGCGGTCACCCCTCCACTTT
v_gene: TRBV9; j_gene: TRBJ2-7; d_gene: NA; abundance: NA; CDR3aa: CASSPRTSTYEQYF; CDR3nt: TGTGCCAGCAGCCCCCGGACAAGCACCTACGAGCAGTACTTC
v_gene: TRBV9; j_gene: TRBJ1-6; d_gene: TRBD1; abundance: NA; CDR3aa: CASSPRGSYNSPLHF; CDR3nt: TGTGCCAGCAGCCCCAGGGGGTCCTATAATTCACCCCTCCACTTT
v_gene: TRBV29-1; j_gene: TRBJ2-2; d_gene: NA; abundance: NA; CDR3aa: CSVDTNTGELFF; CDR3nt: TGCAGCGTTGATACGAACACCGGGGAGCTGTTTTTT
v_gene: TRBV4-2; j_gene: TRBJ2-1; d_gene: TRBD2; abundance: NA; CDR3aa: CASSQQSQRGAYNEQFF; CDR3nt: TGTGCCAGCAGCCAACAATCCCAGCGGGGGGCCTACAATGAGCAGTTCTTC
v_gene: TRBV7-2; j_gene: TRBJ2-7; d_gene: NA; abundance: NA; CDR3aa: CASSLRGGGQSSYEQYF; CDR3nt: TGTGCCAGCAGCCTTAGAGGAGGGGGACAGAGCTCCTACGAGCAGTACTTC
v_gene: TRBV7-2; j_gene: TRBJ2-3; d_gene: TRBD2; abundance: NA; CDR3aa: CASSLGWSSGGLDTQYF; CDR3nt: TGTGCCAGCAGCTTAGGGTGGAGTAGCGGGGGGTTAGATACGCAGTATTTT
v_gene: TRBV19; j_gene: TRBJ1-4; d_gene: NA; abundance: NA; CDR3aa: CASSILNPRVSNEKLFF; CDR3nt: TGTGCCAGTAGTATCCTAAATCCCAGGGTCTCTAATGAAAAACTGTTTTTT
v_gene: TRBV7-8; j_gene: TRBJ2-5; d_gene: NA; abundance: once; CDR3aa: CASSRQVQETQYF; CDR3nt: TGTGCCAGCAGCCGACAGGTTCAAGAGACCCAGTACTTC
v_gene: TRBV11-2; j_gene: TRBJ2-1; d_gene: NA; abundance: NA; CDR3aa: CASSLLGGYNEQFF; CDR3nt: TGTGCCAGCAGCTTATTGGGGGGATACAATGAGCAGTTCTTC
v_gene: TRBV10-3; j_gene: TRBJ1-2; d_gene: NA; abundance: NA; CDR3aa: CAITRDTVGSGYTF; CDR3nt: TGTGCCATCACCCGGGACACGGTTGGTAGTGGCTACACCTTC
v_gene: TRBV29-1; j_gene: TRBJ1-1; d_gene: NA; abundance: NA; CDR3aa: CSVDGYTEAFF; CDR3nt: TGCAGCGTTGACGGGTACACTGAAGCTTTCTTT
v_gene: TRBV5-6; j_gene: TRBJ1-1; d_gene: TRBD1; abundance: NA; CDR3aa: CASSSWDRVFAEAFF; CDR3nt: TGTGCCAGCAGCTCCTGGGACAGGGTTTTCGCTGAAGCTTTCTTT
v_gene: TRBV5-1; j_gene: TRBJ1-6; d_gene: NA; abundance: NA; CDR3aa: CASSGGVDNSPLHF; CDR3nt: TGCGCCAGCAGCGGGGGGGTGGATAATTCACCCCTCCACTTT
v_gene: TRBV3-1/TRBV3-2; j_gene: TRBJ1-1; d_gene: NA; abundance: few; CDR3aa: CASSRGGRGNTEAFF; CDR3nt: TGTGCCAGCAGCCGAGGGGGACGGGGGAACACTGAAGCTTTCTTT
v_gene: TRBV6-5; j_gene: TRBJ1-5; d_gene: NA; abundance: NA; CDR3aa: CASRPTGSHQPQHF; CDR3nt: TGTGCCAGCAGACCTACAGGGTCCCATCAGCCCCAGCATTTT
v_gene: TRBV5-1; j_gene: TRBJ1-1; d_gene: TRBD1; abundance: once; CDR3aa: CASSLIPDREEAFF; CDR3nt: TGCGCCAGCAGCTTGATCCCAGACAGGGAGGAAGCTTTCTTT
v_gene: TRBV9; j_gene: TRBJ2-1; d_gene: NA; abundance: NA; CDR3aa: CASSVDGRNEQFF; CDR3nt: TGTGCCAGCAGCGTAGACGGTCGGAATGAGCAGTTCTTC
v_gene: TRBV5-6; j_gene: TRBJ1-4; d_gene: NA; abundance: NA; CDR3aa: CASSLRSPGNEKLFF; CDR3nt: TGTGCCAGCAGCTTGCGGTCCCCAGGTAATGAAAAACTGTTTTTT
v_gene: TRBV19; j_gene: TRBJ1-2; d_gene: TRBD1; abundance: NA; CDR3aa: CASTPRDRSNYGYTF; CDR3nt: TGTGCCAGTACCCCCCGGGACAGATCTAACTATGGCTACACCTTC
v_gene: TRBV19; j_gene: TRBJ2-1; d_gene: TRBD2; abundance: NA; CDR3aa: CASSIGASGSYNEQFF; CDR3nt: TGTGCCAGTAGTATTGGCGCTAGCGGATCCTACAATGAGCAGTTCTTC
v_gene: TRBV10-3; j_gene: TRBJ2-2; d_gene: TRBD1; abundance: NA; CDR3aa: CAIRKQGDTGELFF; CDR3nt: TGTGCCATCAGAAAACAGGGGGACACCGGGGAGCTGTTTTTT
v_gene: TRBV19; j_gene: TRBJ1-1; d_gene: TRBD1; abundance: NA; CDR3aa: CATVRGRGNTEAFF; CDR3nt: TGTGCCACCGTCAGGGGGCGCGGGAACACTGAAGCTTTCTTT